The rows below give T cell receptor beta chains drawn from one sample of a study of CD4 T cells in relation to SARS-CoV-2 and coronaviruses. Libraries were prepared by immunoSEQ multiplex PCR; TCRdb keeps only in-frame clonotypes and omits some of them. The sample lists about 11,000 clones, over 70% occurring once. Antigens of these TCRs are unknown. Sequenced material: CD4+ T cells from PBMCs, cultured in vitro. The receptors derive from a human donor in good health. Both conserved end residues are part of each CDR3. The D gene is left open where the match is weak. Clone size, where shown, is once, few, many, or a class for clones that have expanded.

. | . | TRBJ2-7 | TRBV11-3 | TGTGCCAGCAGCAACGGGGTCACCGGTGGCGAGCAGTACTTC | CASSNGVTGGEQYF
. | . | TRBJ1-3 | TRBV4-1 | TGCGCCAGCAGCCAAGACCCAGGGTTCGGAAACACCATATATTTT | CASSQDPGFGNTIYF
. | . | TRBJ1-3 | TRBV9 | TGTGCCAGCAGCGGCCCATTTTCTGGAAACACCATATATTTT | CASSGPFSGNTIYF
. | . | TRBJ2-5 | TRBV6-2/TRBV6-3 | TGTGCCAGCAGTGACCCCGGTTTGCTCGAGACCCAGTACTTC | CASSDPGLLETQYF
once | TRBD1 | TRBJ1-3 | TRBV7-8 | TGTGCCAGCAGCCCGAGGACAGGGAGATCTGGAAACACCATATATTTT | CASSPRTGRSGNTIYF
. | . | TRBJ1-3 | TRBV7-9 | TGTGCCAGCAGCTTACTCTCTGGAAACACCATATATTTT | CASSLLSGNTIYF
. | . | TRBJ1-2 | TRBV6-2/TRBV6-3 | TGTGCCAGCAGTTACGGGCTCTCAGCTAACTATGGCTACACCTTC | CASSYGLSANYGYTF
. | . | TRBJ1-4 | TRBV18 | TGTGCCAGCTCACGAGGACCCGGCGGATATGAAAAACTGTTTTTT | CASSRGPGGYEKLFF
. | . | TRBJ1-1 | TRBV6-5 | TGTGCCAGCAGTCGTACCGACAGAAACACTGAAGCTTTCTTT | CASSRTDRNTEAFF
. | TRBD1 | TRBJ2-7 | TRBV7-2 | TGTGCCAGCAGCTTTTTCGGACAGGGGAGGGGAGAGCAGTACTTC | CASSFFGQGRGEQYF
. | . | TRBJ1-2 | TRBV5-1 | TGCGCCAGCAGCTTGGAGATGACAGGTGGCTACACCTTC | CASSLEMTGGYTF
. | . | TRBJ2-3 | TRBV20-1 | TGCAGTGCGGGCTTTGGAGATACGCAGTATTTT | CSAGFGDTQYF
. | . | TRBJ1-3 | TRBV9 | TGTGCCAGCAGCGGCACGGGCTCTGGAAACACCATATATTTT | CASSGTGSGNTIYF
. | . | TRBJ1-5 | TRBV27 | TGTGCCAGCAGCTTACAGGGATATCAGCCCCAGCATTTT | CASSLQGYQPQHF
few | TRBD1 | TRBJ2-7 | TRBV5-1 | TGCGCCAGCAGCCCAGGGACAGGCGGCTACGAGCAGTACTTC | CASSPGTGGYEQYF